Below, 8 T cell receptor beta chains from the same sample are listed, as sequenced in a study of T cells in Graves' hyperthyroidism and ophthalmopathy. Amplified TCR beta CDR3 regions came from RNA transcripts. HTBI primers were employed in a first-round RT-PCR of the TCR CDR3. MiXCR was run by TCRdb on the multiplex PCR reads, yielding one entry per CDR3 protein. The table lists 350,000 to 400,000 distinct CDR3 sequences, around 20% of them singletons. Sequencing was performed on blood. The receptors shown here come from a man between 18 and 35 years old with Graves' ophthalmopathy.

The CDR3 spells CASSQDPDPLETQYF. CDR3 nucleotides: TGTGCCAGCAGCCAAGATCCGGACCCCCTGGAGACCCAGTACTTC. The chain carries TRBV3-1 and TRBJ2-5; no clear D gene. V was trimmed by 0 bases and J by 5 bases, leaving 13 bases between them. From germline, CDR1 is LGHDT and CDR2 YNNKEL (reference sequence). The CDR3 has 15 residues.

This clonotype was counted ten times or more. This rearrangement joins TRBV6-1 to TRBJ2-3; tentatively, D is TRBD2 (6 bases). Per germline, CDR1 MNHNS and CDR2 SASEGT. V lost 1 base, J lost 4 bases, and 15 bases lay in between. The CDR3 runs 16 residues. CDR3 loop: CASSEEPGVRPDTQYF. CDR3 DNA sequence: TGTGCCAGCAGTGAAGAGCCGGGGGTGCGACCAGATACGCAGTATTTT.

This clonotype has ten or more counts. The chain uses TRBV12-3 or TRBV12-4 and TRBJ1-2, with D perhaps TRBD1 (6 bases). Trimming took off 1 base at V and 5 bases at J, with 17 bases between the two ends. The length of the CDR3 is 16 residues. The CDR3 DNA follows: TGTGCCAGCAGTTTAGGTAGTGAGTGGGGGGCGTATGGCTACACCTTC. It is translated as CASSLGSEWGAYGYTF.

At least ten counts were recorded for this clonotype. CDR3 bases: TGTGCCAGCAGTGAAGGAGGGGACAGTCAGTACGAGCAGTACTTC. It translates to CASSEGGDSQYEQYF. The V and J genes are TRBV2 and TRBJ2-7; TRBD1 agrees at 7 bases. CDR1 is SNHLY and CDR2 is FYNNEI in the germline V gene. Trimming cost V 1 base and J 4 bases; bases outside gene matches: 7. The CDR3 spans 15 residues.

This clonotype was observed a few times. An end of the junction differs from the germline gene, which may be a read error. The chain employs TRBV24-1 and TRBJ2-3; TRBD2 aligns across 8 bases. Germline V lookup: CDR1 KGHDR, CDR2 SFDVKD. This CDR3 spans 16 amino acids. The CDR3 region has the DNA TGTGCCACCGGCCCGCGGGGGGCCGCTGGTACAGATGCGCAGTATTTT. It is translated as CATGPRGAAGTDAQYF.

In the case of this clonotype: A much larger clone differs from this one at a single base, so this may be a read error. J is TRBJ1-1 and V is TRBV5-1; TRBD1 agrees at 8 bases. CDR3 length: 15 amino acids. Germline CDR1 SGHRS, CDR2 YFSETQ. CDR3 nucleotides: TGCGCCAGCAGGGGGTCGGACAGGGTGAACACTGGAGCTTTCTTT. Its translation: CASRGSDRVNTGAFF.

This clonotype was observed at least ten times. This chain links TRBV20-1 with TRBJ2-5, with D tentatively TRBD1 or TRBD2 (5 bases each). The CDR3 runs 18 residues. Germline loops: CDR1 DFQATT, CDR2 SNEGSKA (reference sequence). Trimming stripped 6 bases from V and 7 bases from J, with 33 bases between. CDR3 sequence: CSAPGSSYGALGVGTQYF. For the CDR3, the DNA is TGCAGTGCCCCTGGCTCATCGTACGGGGCCTTGGGTGTGGGGACCCAGTACTTC.

V gene TRBV27 combines with J gene TRBJ1-4, with D possibly TRBD1 on 5 matching bases. The length of the CDR3 is 15 residues. V shed 3 bases and J shed 7 bases, with 15 bases lying between them. Germline CDR1 MNHEY, CDR2 SMNVEV (reference sequence). The CDR3 DNA reads TGTGCCAGCAGTTTCGGGGGAGGGCTGAGTGAAAAACTGTTTTTT. This encodes CASSFGGGLSEKLFF. The entire variable domain, with the rest obtained from reference TRBV27 and TRBJ1-4, is as follows: EAQVTQNPRYLITVTGKKLTVTCSQNMNHEYMSWYRQDPGLGLRQIYYSMNVEVTDKGDVPEGYKVSRKEKRNFPLILESPSPNQTSLYFCASSFGGGLSEKLFFGSGTQLSVL.